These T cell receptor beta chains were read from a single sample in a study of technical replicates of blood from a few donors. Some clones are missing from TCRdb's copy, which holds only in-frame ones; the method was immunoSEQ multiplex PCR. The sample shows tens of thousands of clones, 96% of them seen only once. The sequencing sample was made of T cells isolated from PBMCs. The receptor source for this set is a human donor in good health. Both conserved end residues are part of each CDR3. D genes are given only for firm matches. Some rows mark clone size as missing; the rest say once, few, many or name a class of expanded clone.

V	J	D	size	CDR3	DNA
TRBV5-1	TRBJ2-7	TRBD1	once	CASSLAFGQGYEQYF	TGCGCCAGCAGCTTGGCCTTCGGACAGGGCTACGAGCAGTACTTC
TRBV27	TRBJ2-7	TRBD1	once	CASSLSFGTETYEQYF	TGTGCCAGCAGTTTATCGTTCGGGACAGAAACCTACGAGCAGTACTTC
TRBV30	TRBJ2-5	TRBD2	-	CAWGTSGRGYETQYF	TGTGCCTGGGGGACTAGCGGGAGAGGGTATGAGACCCAGTACTTC
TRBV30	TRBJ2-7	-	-	CAWSRNDYLGSEQYF	TGTGCCTGGTCCCGCAATGACTATCTAGGTAGCGAGCAGTACTTC
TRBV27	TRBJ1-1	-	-	CASSLSGEFKAFF	TGTGCCAGCAGTTTATCCGGGGAGTTTAAAGCTTTCTTT
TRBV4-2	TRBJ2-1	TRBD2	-	CASSLRGGGDNEQFF	TGTGCCAGCAGCCTTCGTGGCGGGGGTGACAATGAGCAGTTCTTC
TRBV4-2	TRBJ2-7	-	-	CASSQVRQGKYEQYF	TGTGCCAGCAGCCAAGTAAGGCAGGGGAAATACGAGCAGTACTTC
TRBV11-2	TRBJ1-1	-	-	CASSLDILSEAFF	TGTGCCAGCAGCTTAGATATCCTATCCGAAGCTTTCTTT
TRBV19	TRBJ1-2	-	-	CASSKGPGTYNYGYTF	TGTGCCAGTAGTAAGGGTCCCGGGACATATAACTATGGCTACACCTTC
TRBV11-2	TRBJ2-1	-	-	CASSPQGVEQFF	TGTGCCAGCAGTCCTCAGGGTGTTGAGCAGTTCTTC
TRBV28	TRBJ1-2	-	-	CASRVQGWGYTF	TGTGCCAGCAGAGTACAGGGATGGGGCTACACCTTC
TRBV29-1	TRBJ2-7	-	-	CSVEKGVGVNEQYF	TGCAGCGTTGAAAAGGGTGTAGGGGTCAACGAGCAGTACTTC
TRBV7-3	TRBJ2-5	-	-	CASSLTKGGMETQYF	TGTGCCAGCAGCTTAACGAAGGGCGGGATGGAGACCCAGTACTTC
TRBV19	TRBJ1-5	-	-	CASSISRGGVQPQHF	TGTGCCAGTAGTATATCCCGGGGGGGGGTTCAGCCCCAGCATTTT
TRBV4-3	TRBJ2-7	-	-	CASSQGSGVRYEQYF	TGCGCCAGCAGCCAAGGATCGGGAGTGAGATACGAGCAGTACTTC
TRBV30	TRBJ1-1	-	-	CALGLFSGTEAFF	TGTGCGCTGGGCCTCTTCAGTGGGACTGAAGCTTTCTTT
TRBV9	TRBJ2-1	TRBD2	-	CASSASSGLAGGDWRSSYNEQFF	TGTGCCAGCAGCGCATCCTCCGGACTAGCGGGGGGTGATTGGCGGTCCTCCTACAATGAGCAGTTCTTC
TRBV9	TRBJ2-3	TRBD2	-	CASSGIAGGTDTQYF	TGTGCCAGCAGCGGGATAGCGGGCGGGACAGATACGCAGTATTTT
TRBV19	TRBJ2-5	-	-	CASSFSGQETQYF	TGTGCCAGTAGTTTTAGCGGACAAGAGACCCAGTACTTC
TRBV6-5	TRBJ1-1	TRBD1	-	CASSRRQGGNTEAFF	TGTGCCAGCAGTCGGAGACAGGGTGGGAACACTGAAGCTTTCTTT
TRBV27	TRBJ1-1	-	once	CASRLMRDYTEAFF	TGTGCCAGCAGGCTAATGAGAGATTACACTGAAGCTTTCTTT
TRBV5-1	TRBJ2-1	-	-	CASSLEEGASPYNEQFF	TGCGCCAGCAGCTTGGAAGAAGGAGCGTCCCCCTACAATGAGCAGTTCTTC
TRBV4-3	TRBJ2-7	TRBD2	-	CASSQDQTSGSYEQYF	TGCGCCAGCAGCCAAGATCAGACTAGCGGGAGTTACGAGCAGTACTTC
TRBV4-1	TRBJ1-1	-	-	CASSPSRGNMNTEAFF	TGCGCCAGCAGTCCTTCCAGGGGAAACATGAACACTGAAGCTTTCTTT
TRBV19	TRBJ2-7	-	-	CASRGGVFYEQYF	TGTGCCAGTAGAGGGGGTGTTTTCTACGAGCAGTACTTC
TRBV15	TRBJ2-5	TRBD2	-	CATSRERTSGKETQYF	TGTGCCACCAGCAGAGAAAGGACTAGCGGGAAGGAGACCCAGTACTTC
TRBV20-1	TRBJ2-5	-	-	CSVQGGETQYF	TGCAGTGTACAGGGTGGCGAGACCCAGTACTTC
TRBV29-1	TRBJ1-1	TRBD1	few	CSGGWDSEAFF	TGCAGCGGAGGTTGGGACAGTGAAGCTTTCTTT
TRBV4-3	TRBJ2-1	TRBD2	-	CASSQDRAGLTYNEQFF	TGCGCCAGCAGCCAAGACCGAGCGGGACTTACCTACAATGAGCAGTTCTTC
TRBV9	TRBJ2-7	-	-	CASSSRGYEQYF	TGTGCCAGCAGCTCTAGAGGGTACGAGCAGTACTTC
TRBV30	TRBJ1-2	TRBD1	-	CAWTRVPGGYGCTF	TGTGCCTGGACGAGGGTTCCAGGGGGCTATGGCTGCACCTTC
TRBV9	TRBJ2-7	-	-	CASSVGWLDAYEQYF	TGTGCCAGCAGCGTAGGTTGGCTAGATGCCTACGAGCAGTACTTC